This T cell receptor beta chain was obtained from a study of OX40 agonist ivuxolimab in advanced cancers. V lost 6 bases to trimming and J lost 6 bases, with 14 bases between them. From germline, CDR1 is MNHNS and CDR2 SASEGT. The CDR3 totals 13 residues. This clone has a single count. This table comes from immunoSEQ multiplex PCR, and its TCRdb copy is limited to in-frame clones, with some not included. The profile covers around 23,000 clones, with around 84% appearing a single time and just under 35% taken by the ten largest. Sequencing used CD4+ or CD8+ T cells sorted from blood, obtained in a trial of the OX40 agonist ivuxolimab. The chain joins TRBV6-1 to TRBJ1-1; no clear D gene. The receptor comes from an adult with an advanced solid tumor such as melanoma, head and neck, liver or kidney cancer. Written as DNA, the CDR3 is TGTGCCAGCAGCCAGGTTCCGAGGGCTGAAGCTTTCTTT. Amino acid sequence: CASSQVPRAEAFF.